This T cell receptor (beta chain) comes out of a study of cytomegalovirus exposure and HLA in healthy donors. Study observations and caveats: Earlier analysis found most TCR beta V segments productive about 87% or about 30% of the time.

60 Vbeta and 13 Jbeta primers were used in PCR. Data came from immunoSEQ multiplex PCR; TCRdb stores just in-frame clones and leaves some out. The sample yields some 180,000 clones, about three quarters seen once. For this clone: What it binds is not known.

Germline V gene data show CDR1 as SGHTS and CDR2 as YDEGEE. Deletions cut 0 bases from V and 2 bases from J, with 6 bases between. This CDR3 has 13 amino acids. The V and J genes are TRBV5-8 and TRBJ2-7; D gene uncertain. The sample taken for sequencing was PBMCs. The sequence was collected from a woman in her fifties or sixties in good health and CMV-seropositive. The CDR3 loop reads CASSLGAPYEQYF. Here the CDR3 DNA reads TGTGCCAGCAGCTTGGGGGCCCCCTACGAGCAGTACTTC. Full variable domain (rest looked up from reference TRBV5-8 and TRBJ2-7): EAGVTQSPTHLIKTRGQQATLRCSPISGHTSVYWYQQALGLGLQFLLWYDEGEERNRGNFPPRFSGRQFPNYSSELNVNALELEDSALYLCASSLGAPYEQYFGPGTRLTVT.